Detailed here is one T cell receptor beta chain. The sample comes from a study of blood T cell repertoires in COVID-19. About the research overall: Sites in the United States, Italy and Spain provided acute and convalescent COVID-19 samples. Sources were T cells, B-cell-depleted T cells, or PBMCs; the material itself was cDNA or gDNA.

Germline V gene sequence: CDR1 MNHEY, CDR2 SMNVEV (reference sequence). V dropped 3 bases and J dropped 4 bases, with 18 bases sitting between them. This CDR3 is built from 17 residues. How the authors handled the data: For nucleated cells, counts were estimated from reference gene primer amplification. Some clones are missing from TCRdb's copy, which holds only in-frame ones; the method was immunoSEQ multiplex PCR. V and J calls and clone size are as listed in that table; D and trimming were resolved from the DNA. The data contain under 120,000 clones, 85% to 90% of them seen just once; the ten biggest clones take up approximately 31%.

The chain combines TRBV27 with TRBJ2-2; TRBD1 might be the D (5 bases). Input material: peripheral blood. The TCR originated in a woman older than 75 with acute or convalescent COVID-19. This chain's CDR3 is CASSLGPLPGGTGELFF. The CDR3 region has the DNA TGTGCCAGCAGTTTGGGGCCTCTACCCGGCGGCACCGGGGAGCTGTTTTTT.